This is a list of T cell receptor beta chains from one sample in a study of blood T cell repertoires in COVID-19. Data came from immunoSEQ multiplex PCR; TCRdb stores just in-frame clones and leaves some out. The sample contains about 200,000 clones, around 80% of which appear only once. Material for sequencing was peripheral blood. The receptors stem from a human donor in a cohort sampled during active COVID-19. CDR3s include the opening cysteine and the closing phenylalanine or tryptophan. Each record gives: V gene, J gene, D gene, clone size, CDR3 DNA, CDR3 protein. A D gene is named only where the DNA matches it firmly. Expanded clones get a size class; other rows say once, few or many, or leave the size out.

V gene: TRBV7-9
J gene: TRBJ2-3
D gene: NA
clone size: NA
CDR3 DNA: TGTGCCAGCAGCGGAAAAGGGGGCACAGATACGCAGTATTTT
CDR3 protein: CASSGKGGTDTQYF

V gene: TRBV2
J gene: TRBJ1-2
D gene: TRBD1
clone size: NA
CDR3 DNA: TGTGCCAGCAGGCGGGAGGGGGCACACTATGGCTACACCTTC
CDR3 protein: CASRREGAHYGYTF

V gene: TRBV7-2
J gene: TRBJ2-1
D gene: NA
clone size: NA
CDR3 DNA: TGTGCCAGCAGCCAAAACCAACTGGGGGCGGCCAGTTACAATGAGCAGTTCTTC
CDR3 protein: CASSQNQLGAASYNEQFF

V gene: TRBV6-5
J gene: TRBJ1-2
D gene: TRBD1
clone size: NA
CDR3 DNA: TGTGCCAGCAGTTACTCAAAAGGGGGCGAAGCTGGCTACACCTTC
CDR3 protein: CASSYSKGGEAGYTF

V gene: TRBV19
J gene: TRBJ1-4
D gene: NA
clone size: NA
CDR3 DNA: TGTGCCAGTAGTATGGATTATCGGCGGCCGAATGAAAAACTGTTTTTT
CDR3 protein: CASSMDYRRPNEKLFF

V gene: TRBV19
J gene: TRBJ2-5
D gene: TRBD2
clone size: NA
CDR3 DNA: TGTGCCAGTAGTATAGAGAGGTGGGGACTAGCGGGAGTAATTTTAAGGGTCTCGGGAGAGACCCAGTACTTC
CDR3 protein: CASSIERWGLAGVILRVSGETQYF

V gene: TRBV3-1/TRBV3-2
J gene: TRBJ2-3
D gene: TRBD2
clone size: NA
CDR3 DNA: TGTGCCAGCAGCCCCGATTGGATAGCGGGAACAGATACGCAGTATTTT
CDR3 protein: CASSPDWIAGTDTQYF

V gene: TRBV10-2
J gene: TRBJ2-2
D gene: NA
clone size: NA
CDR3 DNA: TGCGCCAGCAGGGGACATGGATACACCGGGGAGCTGTTTTTT
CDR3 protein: CASRGHGYTGELFF

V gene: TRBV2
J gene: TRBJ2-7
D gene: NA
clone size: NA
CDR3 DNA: TGTGCCAGCAGTGAGCAGGGCCAAACCTACGAGCAGTACTTC
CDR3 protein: CASSEQGQTYEQYF

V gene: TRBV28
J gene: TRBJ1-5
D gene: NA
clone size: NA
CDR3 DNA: TGTGCCAGCAGTTCAAAACCGACAGCCAATCAGCCCCAGCATTTT
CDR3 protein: CASSSKPTANQPQHF

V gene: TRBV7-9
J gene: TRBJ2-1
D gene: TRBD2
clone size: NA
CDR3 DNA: TGTGCCAGCAGCGGTGCTAGCGGGAGATCCTACAATGAGCAGTTCTTC
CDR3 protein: CASSGASGRSYNEQFF

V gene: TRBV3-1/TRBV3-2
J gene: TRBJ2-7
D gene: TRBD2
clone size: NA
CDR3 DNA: TGTGCCAGCAGCCAGGGTAGCGGGTCATTCTACGAGCAGTACTTC
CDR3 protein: CASSQGSGSFYEQYF

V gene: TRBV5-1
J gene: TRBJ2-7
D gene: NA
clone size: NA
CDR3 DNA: TGCGCCAGCAGCTTGGATCCGGGCTCCTACGAGCAGTACTTC
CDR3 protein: CASSLDPGSYEQYF

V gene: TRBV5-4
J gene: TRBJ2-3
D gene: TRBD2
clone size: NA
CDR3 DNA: TGTGCCAGCAGCTCGACTAGCGGGAGTTTTGTAGGCACGCAGTATTTT
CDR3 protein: CASSSTSGSFVGTQYF

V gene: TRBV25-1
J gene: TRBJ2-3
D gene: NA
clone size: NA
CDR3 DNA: TGTGCCAGCAACTCGGGAGTCCCCCGAGATACGCAGTATTTT
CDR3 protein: CASNSGVPRDTQYF

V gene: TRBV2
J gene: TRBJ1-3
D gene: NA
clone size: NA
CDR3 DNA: TGTGCCAGCAGAGAGGGTCTCCTTACGCTCTCTGGAAACACCATATATTTT
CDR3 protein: CASREGLLTLSGNTIYF

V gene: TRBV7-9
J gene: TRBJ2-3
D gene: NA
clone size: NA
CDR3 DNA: TGTGCCGGAGAAGGGGCCTTGGACACAGATACGCAGTATTTT
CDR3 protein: CAGEGALDTDTQYF

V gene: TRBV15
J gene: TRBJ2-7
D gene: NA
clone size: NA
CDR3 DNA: TGTGCCACCAGCAGAGAAATACAGGCCGAGCAGTACTTC
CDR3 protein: CATSREIQAEQYF

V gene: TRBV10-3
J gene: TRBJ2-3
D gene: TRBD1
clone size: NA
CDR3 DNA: TGTGCCATCAGTGCTGAGACAGGGCCTACAGATACGCAGTATTTT
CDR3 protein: CAISAETGPTDTQYF

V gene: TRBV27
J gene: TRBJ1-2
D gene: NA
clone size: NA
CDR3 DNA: TGTGCCAGCAGTTTCGAGCGGGGGGGCGCCTATGGCTACACCTTC
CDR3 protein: CASSFERGGAYGYTF

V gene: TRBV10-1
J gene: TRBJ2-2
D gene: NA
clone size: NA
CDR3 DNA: TGCGCCAGCAGAGCGGGTGACGGGGAGCTGTTTTTT
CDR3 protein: CASRAGDGELFF

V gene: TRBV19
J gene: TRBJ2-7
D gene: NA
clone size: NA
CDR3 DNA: TGTGCCAGTAGTATCGGAGGGGCCGACTACGAGCAGTACTTC
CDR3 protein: CASSIGGADYEQYF

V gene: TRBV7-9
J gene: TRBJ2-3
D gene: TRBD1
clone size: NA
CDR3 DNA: TGTGCCAGCAGCTTATCGCAGGGGGCGAATACGCAGTATTTT
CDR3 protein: CASSLSQGANTQYF

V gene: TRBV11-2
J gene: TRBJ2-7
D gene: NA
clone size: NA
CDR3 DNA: TGTGCCAGCAGGGACTTTTACTCCTACGAGCAGTACTTC
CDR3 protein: CASRDFYSYEQYF

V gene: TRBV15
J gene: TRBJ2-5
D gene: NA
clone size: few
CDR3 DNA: TGTGCGACGAGGAGATCGTACCAAGAGACCCAGTACTTC
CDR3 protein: CATRRSYQETQYF

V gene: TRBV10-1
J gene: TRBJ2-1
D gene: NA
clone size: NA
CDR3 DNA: TGCGCCAGCAGTGAGTCGACTCTAGTTGTGAATGAGCAGTTCTTC
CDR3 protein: CASSESTLVVNEQFF

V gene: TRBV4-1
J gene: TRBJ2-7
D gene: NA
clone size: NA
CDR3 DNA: TGCGCCAGCAGCCAATCGGGCAGGGCCCACGAGCAGTACTTC
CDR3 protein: CASSQSGRAHEQYF

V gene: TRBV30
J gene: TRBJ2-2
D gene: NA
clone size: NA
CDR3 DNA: TGTGCCTGGAGTGCCTCACTAGTTTCGAACACCGGGGAGCTGTTTTTT
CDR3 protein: CAWSASLVSNTGELFF

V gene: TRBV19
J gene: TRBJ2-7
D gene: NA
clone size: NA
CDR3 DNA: TGTGCCAGTAGCCGGAAATCGGGGGTCGAGCAGTACTTC
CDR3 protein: CASSRKSGVEQYF

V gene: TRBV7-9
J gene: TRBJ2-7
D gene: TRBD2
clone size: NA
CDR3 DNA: TGTGCCAGCAGCCCCGGGGGGGCCTCCTACGAGCAGTACTTC
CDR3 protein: CASSPGGASYEQYF

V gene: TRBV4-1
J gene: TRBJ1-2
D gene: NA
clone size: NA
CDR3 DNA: TGCGCCAGCAGCCAACCTACCAGGGGCGGTGGCTACACCTTC
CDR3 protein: CASSQPTRGGGYTF

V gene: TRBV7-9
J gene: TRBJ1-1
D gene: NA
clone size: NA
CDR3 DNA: TGTGCCAGCAGCTCCGCCGGACAGCCCAACACTGAAGCTTTCTTT
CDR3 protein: CASSSAGQPNTEAFF

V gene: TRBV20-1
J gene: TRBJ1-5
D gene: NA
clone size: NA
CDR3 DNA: TGCAGTGCTAGTTTCAGGGAGGTCCAGCCCCAGCATTTT
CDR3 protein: CSASFREVQPQHF

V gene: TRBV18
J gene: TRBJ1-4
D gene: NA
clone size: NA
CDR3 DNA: TGTGCCAGCTCACCAACTTATGAGGGAACGGCGGAAAAACTGTTTTTT
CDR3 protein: CASSPTYEGTAEKLFF

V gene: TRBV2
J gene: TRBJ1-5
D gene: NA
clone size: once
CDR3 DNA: TGTGCCAGCAGTGCAGTGAGCGGTAGCAATCAGCCCCAGCATTTT
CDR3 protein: CASSAVSGSNQPQHF

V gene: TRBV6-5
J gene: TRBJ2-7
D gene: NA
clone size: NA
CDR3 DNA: TGTGCCAGCAAGCAGGGGTTCCTACTTTACGAGCAGTACTTC
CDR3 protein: CASKQGFLLYEQYF

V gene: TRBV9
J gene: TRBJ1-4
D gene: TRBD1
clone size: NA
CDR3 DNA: TGTGCCAGCCAAGGACAGGTAGATGAAAAACTGTTTTTT
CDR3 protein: CASQGQVDEKLFF

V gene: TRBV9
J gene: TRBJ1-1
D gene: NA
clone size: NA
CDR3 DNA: TGTGCCAGCAGCGCCCCAGGGGCCAACACTGAAGCTTTCTTT
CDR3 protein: CASSAPGANTEAFF

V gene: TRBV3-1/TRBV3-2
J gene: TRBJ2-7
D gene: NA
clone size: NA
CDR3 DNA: TGTGCCAGCAGCCTATCCGGGACAAAAGCCTACGAGCAGTACTTC
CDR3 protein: CASSLSGTKAYEQYF

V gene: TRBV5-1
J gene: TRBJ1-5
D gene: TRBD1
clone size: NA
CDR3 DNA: TGCGCCAGCAGCGCCGGGACAGGGGCTAGCAATCAGCCCCAGCATTTT
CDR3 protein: CASSAGTGASNQPQHF

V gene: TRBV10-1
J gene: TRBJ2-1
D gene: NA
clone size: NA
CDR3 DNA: TGCGCCAGCAGCGCCGGAGGAGCTAGGGCCTACAATGAGCAGTTCTTC
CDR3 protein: CASSAGGARAYNEQFF

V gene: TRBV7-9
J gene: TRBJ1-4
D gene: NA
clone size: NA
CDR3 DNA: TGTGCCAGCAGCTTATCTACCGCAACTAATGAAAAACTGTTTTTT
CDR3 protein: CASSLSTATNEKLFF

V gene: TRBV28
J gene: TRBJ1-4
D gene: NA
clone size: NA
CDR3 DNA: TGTGCCACCCTGCAACAGGGCGGTGGGAAACTGTTTTTT
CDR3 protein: CATLQQGGGKLFF

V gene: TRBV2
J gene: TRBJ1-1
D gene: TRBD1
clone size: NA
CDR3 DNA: TGTGCCAGCAGCGACCAAGGTGTGACAGGGGGTGAAGCTTTCTTT
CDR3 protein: CASSDQGVTGGEAFF

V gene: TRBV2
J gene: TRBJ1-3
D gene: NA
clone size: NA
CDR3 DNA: TGTGCCAGCAGTCTAGGCAGGGCAAACTCTGGAAACACCATATATTTT
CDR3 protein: CASSLGRANSGNTIYF

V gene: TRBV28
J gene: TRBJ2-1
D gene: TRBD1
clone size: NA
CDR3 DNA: TGTGCCAGCAGTTTACGACCGGGACAGGGGGCACACAATGAGCAGTTCTTC
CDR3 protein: CASSLRPGQGAHNEQFF

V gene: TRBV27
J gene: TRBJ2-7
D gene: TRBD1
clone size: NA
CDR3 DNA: TGTGCCAGCAGTTACCCGACAGGGCAATACTCCTACGAGCAGTACTTC
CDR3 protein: CASSYPTGQYSYEQYF

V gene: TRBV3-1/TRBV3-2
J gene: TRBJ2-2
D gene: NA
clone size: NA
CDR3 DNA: TGTGCCAGCAGCCAAGCGGAGTTTCTAGCCGGGGAGCTGTTTTTT
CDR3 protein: CASSQAEFLAGELFF

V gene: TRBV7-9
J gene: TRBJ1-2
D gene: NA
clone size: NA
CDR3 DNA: TGTGCCAGCAGCGGGGACACGGTCTTCGATGGCTACACCTTC
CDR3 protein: CASSGDTVFDGYTF

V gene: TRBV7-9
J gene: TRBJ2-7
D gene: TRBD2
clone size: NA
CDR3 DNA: TGTGCCAGCAGCTTTCCCGAGAGGACTAGCGGTTCCTACGAGCAGTACTTC
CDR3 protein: CASSFPERTSGSYEQYF

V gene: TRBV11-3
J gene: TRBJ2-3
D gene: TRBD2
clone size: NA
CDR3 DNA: TGTGCCAGCAGCTCCGGGTCGGCGGGAGGTGAGGATACGCAGTATTTT
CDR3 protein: CASSSGSAGGEDTQYF